This T cell receptor (beta chain) emerged from a study of regulatory T cells in long-lasting Graves disease. Findings and limits, study-wide: Whereas new patients shared 966 public clonotypes, persistent patients shared more, at under 3,500. Persistent Graves' patients possessed reduced TCR diversity relative to recently diagnosed ones.

Stated time point: newly diagnosed GD, antithyroid drugs for less than 3 months. Generation of the TCR library employed RNA extracted from PBMCs. Regarding this clonotype: What it binds is not known.

Arm-PCR of CDR3 regions and iRepertoire HTBI primers were used to build TCR beta libraries. Original processing notes: Looking across samples, the authors found 55 to 80 TRBV and some 13 TRBJ segments. TCRdb itself ran the multiplex PCR reads through MiXCR, one entry per CDR3 protein. The V and J calls and clone size are TCRdb's, not the authors'. The data hold roughly 410,000 distinct CDR3 sequences, with approximately 15% observed a single time. The same sample was also studied in work on T cells in Graves' hyperthyroidism and ophthalmopathy. That work states: Graves' hyperthyroidism without ophthalmopathy progression within 18 months was termed stable.

The sequence was collected from a woman aged 40 to 49 with Graves disease. This material consisted of peripheral blood mononuclear cells (PBMCs), taken at new diagnosis, from a patient treated with antithyroid drugs.

The CDR3 loop reads CSAQTGVYGYTF. The CDR3 DNA reads TGCAGCGCCCAGACAGGGGTCTATGGCTACACCTTC. This sequence joins TRBV29-1 and TRBJ1-2; TRBD1 matches at 8 bases. The germline CDR1 and CDR2 sequences are SQVTM and ANQGSEA. Trimming at V came to 7 bases and at J to 4 bases, leaving 5 bases not matched to a gene. The CDR3 has 12 amino acids.